This TCR beta chain was retrieved from a study of T cells in Graves' hyperthyroidism and ophthalmopathy. Study-level points and caveats: Clonotypes that were expanded in thyroid above 0.001 mostly appeared in blood too.

Trimming removed 5 bases from V and 4 bases from J, with 12 bases in between. The CDR3 sequence is 14 residues long. In this sample, this clonotype turned up a few times. Its antigen is unknown. The TCR beta CDR3 regions underwent amplification using RNA transcripts as the source. The study used the HTBI primer set for a first-round RT-PCR of the TCR CDR3. TCRdb fed the multiplex PCR reads into MiXCR, producing one record per CDR3 protein. The profile shows around 490,000 distinct CDR3 sequences, just under 20% of them singletons. Using about 10 ml of fresh peripheral blood, PBMCs were prepared. This receptor was obtained from a man in his forties with Graves' ophthalmopathy. The J gene is TRBJ1-3, the V gene TRBV12-3 or TRBV12-4; perhaps TRBD1 as D (6 bases). The specimen sequenced was blood. DNA for the CDR3: TGTGCCAGCAGTGAACAGGGACAAGGAAACACCATATATTTT. It codes for CASSEQGQGNTIYF.